This T cell receptor (beta chain) was sequenced in a study of metastatic and nonmetastatic thyroid tumors (dated by TCRdb to 2020 to 2021). For the study in its entirety: For patients with malignant and with benign thyroid disease, the researchers compared repertoires between peripheral blood samples and tumor or nodule tissue samples. Study-level results and caveats: In both blood and tumor samples, malignant tumors were reported to have significantly higher TCR beta diversity than benign nodules.

This clone was counted ten times or more. The antigen it recognizes is unknown. No much larger clone is present one base from it, and per-base qualities are unavailable. The receptor library was made with PCR. These reads were obtained on an Illumina HiSeq 4000. High-throughput sequencing was used to profile the TCR beta-chain CDR3 region of every patient. The authors processed their data as follows. CDR3 differences across clinicopathological groups were used to build a classifier for discriminating distant-metastatic papillary thyroid cancer patients. Repertoire diversity was assessed with the Shannon index, and tumor-blood repertoire similarity with the Morisita-Horn index. TCRdb redid the processing of the public reads, applying fastp at Q25 and MiXCR, and retained in-frame beta chains. The authors' filters were not applied to this entry. Present in this sample are roughly 34,000 clones, about a fifth of which were seen just once. 3% to 3.5% of the sample comes from the top ten.

Before undergoing thyroid surgery, none of the patients had been given any kind of treatment. Using T-cell receptor beta sequencing, the researchers looked back retrospectively at clinical samples from patients, gathered between about 2012 and 2019. CDR1 and CDR2, per the germline V gene (reference sequence), are DFQATT and SNEGSKA. CDR3 length: 14 amino acids, cysteine to phenylalanine. Only the CDR3 DNA is retained, 42 bases long and in frame from the first base. The junction shows trimming of 4 bases on V and 1 base on J, plus 14 bases between the germline ends. The sequencing input was tumor tissue. Rearrangement joined TRBV20-1 to TRBJ2-7; TRBD2 is perhaps the D gene, given 5 matching bases. This clonotype was obtained from a male donor with papillary thyroid cancer or a benign thyroid nodule (not recorded which). Some clones in this sample may be carry-over from other donors' samples. The sequenced DNA: TGCAGTGCTAACGCTCCAAGCGGTTCCTACGAGCAGTACTTC. Its amino acids are CSANAPSGSYEQYF.